This T cell receptor (beta chain) emerged from a study of blood T cell repertoires in COVID-19. The repertoire was sequenced with immunoSEQ multiplex PCR; TCRdb's copy has only in-frame clones and lacks some. Found here are around 88,000 clones, 65% to 85% of them singletons; the top ten hold about 4.5%. Trimming removed 0 bases at V and 11 bases at J, with 12 bases between. Germline V lookup: CDR1 MRHNA, CDR2 SNTAGT. CDR3 length: 13 amino acids. The gene calls are TRBV6-4 and TRBJ2-3; D remains unclear. Sequencing input: peripheral blood. This sequence was found in a man between 60 and 75 years old with acute or convalescent COVID-19. CDR3 residues: CASSDSKEFMQYF. The CDR3 region has the DNA TGTGCCAGCAGTGACTCGAAGGAGTTCATGCAGTATTTT.